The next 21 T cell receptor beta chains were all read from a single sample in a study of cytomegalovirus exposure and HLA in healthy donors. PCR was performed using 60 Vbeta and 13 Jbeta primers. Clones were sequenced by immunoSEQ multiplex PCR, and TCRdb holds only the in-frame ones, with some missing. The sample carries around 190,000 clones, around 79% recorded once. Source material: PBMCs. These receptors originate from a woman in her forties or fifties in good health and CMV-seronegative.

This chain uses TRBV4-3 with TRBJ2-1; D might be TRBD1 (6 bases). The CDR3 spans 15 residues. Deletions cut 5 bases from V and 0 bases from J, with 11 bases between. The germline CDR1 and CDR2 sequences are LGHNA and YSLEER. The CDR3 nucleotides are TGCGCCAGCAGCGCAGGGGATTCCTCCTACAATGAGCAGTTCTTC. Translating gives CASSAGDSSYNEQFF.

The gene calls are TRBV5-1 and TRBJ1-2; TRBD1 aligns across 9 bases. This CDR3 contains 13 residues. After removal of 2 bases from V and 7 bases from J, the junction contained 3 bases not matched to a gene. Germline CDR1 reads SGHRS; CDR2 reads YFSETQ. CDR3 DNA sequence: TGCGCCAGCAGCTTAACAGGGGGCGGTGGCTACACCTTC. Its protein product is CASSLTGGGGYTF.

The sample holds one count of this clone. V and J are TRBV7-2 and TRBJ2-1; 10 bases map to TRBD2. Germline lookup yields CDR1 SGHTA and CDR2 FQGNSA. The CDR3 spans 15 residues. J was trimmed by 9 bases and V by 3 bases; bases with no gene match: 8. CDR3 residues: CASSFQAGGGGEQFF. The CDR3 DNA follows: TGTGCCAGCAGCTTCCAAGCGGGAGGGGGAGGTGAGCAGTTCTTC.

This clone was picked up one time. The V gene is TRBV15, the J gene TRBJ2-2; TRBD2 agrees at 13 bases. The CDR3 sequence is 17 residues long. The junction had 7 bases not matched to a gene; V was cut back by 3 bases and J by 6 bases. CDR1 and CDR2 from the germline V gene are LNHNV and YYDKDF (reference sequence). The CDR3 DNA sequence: TGTGCCACCAGCAGCGAGGGACTAGCGGGACGACCCGGGGAGCTGTTTTTT. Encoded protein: CATSSEGLAGRPGELFF.

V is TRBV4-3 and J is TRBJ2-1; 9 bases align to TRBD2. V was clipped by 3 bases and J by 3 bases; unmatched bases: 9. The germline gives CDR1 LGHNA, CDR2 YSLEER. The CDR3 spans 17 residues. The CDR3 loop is CASSQKRGGGGYNEQFF. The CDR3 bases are TGCGCCAGCAGCCAGAAAAGAGGCGGGGGGGGCTACAATGAGCAGTTCTTC.

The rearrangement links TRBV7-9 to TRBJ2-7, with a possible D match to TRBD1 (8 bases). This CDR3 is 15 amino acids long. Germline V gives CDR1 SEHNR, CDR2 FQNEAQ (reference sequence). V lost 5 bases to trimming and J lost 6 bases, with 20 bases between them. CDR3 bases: TGTGCCAGCAGCGTTTCAGGGGGCGCGGGGGCCGAGCAGTACTTC. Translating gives CASSVSGGAGAEQYF.

The DNA of the CDR3 is TGCGCCAGCAGCTTGCAGGGGGCGGTAGGAGAGACCCAGTACTTC. Its protein is CASSLQGAVGETQYF. V is TRBV5-1 and J is TRBJ2-5; 8 nucleotides agree with TRBD1. The germline CDR1 and CDR2 sequences are SGHRS and YFSETQ. V shed 1 base, J shed 4 bases, and the junction held 6 bases outside the gene matches. CDR3 size: 15 residues.

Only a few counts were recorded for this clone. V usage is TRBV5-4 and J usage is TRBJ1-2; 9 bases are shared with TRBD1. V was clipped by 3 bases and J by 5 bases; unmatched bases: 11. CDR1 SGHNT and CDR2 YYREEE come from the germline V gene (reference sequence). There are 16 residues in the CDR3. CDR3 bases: TGTGCCAGCAGCTCGACCAGACAGGGGGGTAATTATGGCTACACCTTC. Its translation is CASSSTRQGGNYGYTF.

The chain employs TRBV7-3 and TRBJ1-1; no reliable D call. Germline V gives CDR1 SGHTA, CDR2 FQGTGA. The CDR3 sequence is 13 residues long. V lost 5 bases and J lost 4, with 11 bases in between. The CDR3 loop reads CASSPAGVTEAFF. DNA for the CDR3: TGTGCCAGCAGCCCCGCGGGAGTCACTGAAGCTTTCTTT.

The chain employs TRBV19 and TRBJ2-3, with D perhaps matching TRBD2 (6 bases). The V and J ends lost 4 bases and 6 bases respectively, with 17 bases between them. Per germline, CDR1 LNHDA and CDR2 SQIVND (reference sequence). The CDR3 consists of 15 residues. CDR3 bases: TGTGCCAGTAGTACCTCCGGGACTGCCGGTGATACGCAGTATTTT. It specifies CASSTSGTAGDTQYF.

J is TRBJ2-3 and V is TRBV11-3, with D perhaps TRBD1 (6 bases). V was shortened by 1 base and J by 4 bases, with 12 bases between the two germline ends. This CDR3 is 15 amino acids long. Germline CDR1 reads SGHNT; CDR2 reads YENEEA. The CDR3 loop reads CASSLGGTISDTQYF. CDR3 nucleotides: TGTGCCAGCAGCTTAGGTGGGACAATATCAGATACGCAGTATTTT.

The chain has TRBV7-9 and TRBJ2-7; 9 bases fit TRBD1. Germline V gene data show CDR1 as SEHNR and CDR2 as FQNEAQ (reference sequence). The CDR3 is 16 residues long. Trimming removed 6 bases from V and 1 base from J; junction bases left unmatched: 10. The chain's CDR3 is CASSPTGTGTSYEQYF. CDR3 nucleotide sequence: TGTGCCAGCAGTCCAACCGGGACAGGGACGTCCTACGAGCAGTACTTC.

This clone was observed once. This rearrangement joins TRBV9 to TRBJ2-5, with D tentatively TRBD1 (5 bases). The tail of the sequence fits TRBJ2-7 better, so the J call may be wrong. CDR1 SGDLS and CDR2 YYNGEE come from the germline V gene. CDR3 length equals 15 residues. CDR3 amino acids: CASSVVPDTSYEQYF. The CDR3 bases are TGTGCCAGCAGCGTAGTCCCGGACACTTCCTACGAGCAGTACTTC.

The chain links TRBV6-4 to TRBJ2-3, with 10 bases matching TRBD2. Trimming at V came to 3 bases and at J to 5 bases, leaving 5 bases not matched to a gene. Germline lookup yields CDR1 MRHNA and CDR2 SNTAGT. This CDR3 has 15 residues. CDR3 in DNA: TGTGCCAGCAGTGAACTAGCGGGACCACAAGATACGCAGTATTTT. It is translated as CASSELAGPQDTQYF.

CDR3 in amino acids: CASSKPLGGSGQYF. As DNA, the CDR3 is TGTGCCAGCAGCAAACCATTGGGGGGTTCGGGTCAGTACTTC. The V and J genes are TRBV7-2 and TRBJ2-7; maybe TRBD2 (6 bases). Germline V CDR1 and CDR2: SGHTA, FQGNSA. The CDR3 is 14 residues long. V lost 5 bases and J 10 bases, leaving 21 bases between the germline ends.

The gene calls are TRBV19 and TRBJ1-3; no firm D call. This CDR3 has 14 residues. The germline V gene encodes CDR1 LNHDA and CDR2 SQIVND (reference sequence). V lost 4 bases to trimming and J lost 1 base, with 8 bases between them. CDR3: CASSTGDSGNTIYF. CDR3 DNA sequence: TGTGCCAGTAGTACGGGTGATTCTGGAAACACCATATATTTT.

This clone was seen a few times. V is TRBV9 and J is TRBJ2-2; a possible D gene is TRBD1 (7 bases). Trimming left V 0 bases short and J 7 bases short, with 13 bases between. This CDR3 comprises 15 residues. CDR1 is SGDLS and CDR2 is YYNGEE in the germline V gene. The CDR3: CASSVVEGAVGELFF. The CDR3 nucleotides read TGTGCCAGCAGCGTAGTGGAGGGGGCCGTCGGGGAGCTGTTTTTT.

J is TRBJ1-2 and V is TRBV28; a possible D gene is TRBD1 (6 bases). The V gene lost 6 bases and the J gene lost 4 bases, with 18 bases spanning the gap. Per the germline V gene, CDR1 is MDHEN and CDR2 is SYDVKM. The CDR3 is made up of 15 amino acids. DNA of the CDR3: TGTGCCAGCAGCCAGACACAGGGTATAGGCTATGGCTACACCTTC. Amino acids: CASSQTQGIGYGYTF.

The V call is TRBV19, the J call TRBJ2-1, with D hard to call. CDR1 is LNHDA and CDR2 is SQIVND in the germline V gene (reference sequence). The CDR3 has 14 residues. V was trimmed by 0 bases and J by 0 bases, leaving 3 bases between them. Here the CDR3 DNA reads TGTGCCAGTAGTATAGAGAGCTCCTACAATGAGCAGTTCTTC. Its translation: CASSIESSYNEQFF.

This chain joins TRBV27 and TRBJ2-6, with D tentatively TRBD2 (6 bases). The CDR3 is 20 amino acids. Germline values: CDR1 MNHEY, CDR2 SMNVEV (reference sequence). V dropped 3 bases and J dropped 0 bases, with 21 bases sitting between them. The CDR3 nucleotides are TGTGCCAGCAGTTTCTCACGTCGGGGACTGCTTTACTCTGGGGCCAACGTCCTGACTTTC. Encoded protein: CASSFSRRGLLYSGANVLTF.

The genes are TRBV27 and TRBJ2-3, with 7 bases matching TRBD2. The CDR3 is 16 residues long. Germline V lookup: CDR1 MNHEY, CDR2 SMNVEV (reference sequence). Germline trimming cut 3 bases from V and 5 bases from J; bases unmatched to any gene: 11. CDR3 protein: CASSFRDVGGEDTQYF. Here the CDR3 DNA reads TGTGCCAGCAGTTTCAGAGATGTGGGGGGGGAAGATACGCAGTATTTT.